The 8 T cell receptor beta chains given below trace back to one sample, sequenced in a study of T-cell reconstitution after alpha-beta-depleted transplantation in children. Using unique molecular identifiers, the investigators prepared the TCRbeta library. TCRdb itself ran the PCR reads through MiXCR, one entry per CDR3 protein. The table has fewer than 550,000 distinct CDR3 sequences, around 15% seen once. The specimen was PBMCs, mostly from graft donor cells, collected 360 days after TCRalphabeta/CD19-depleted stem cell transplant. Every receptor here comes from a boy younger than two who had a stem cell transplant for Wiskott-Aldrich syndrome, so the T cells may come from the graft donor.

J is TRBJ2-2 and V is TRBV29-1; 9 nucleotides line up with TRBD2. CDR3 length: 17 amino acids. The ends lost 3 bases at V and 0 bases at J; junction bases unmatched: 8. Germline V gives CDR1 SQVTM, CDR2 ANQGSEA. CDR3 loop: CSVERVAGDSNTGELFF. In DNA, the CDR3 is TGCAGCGTTGAGAGGGTAGCGGGGGACTCGAACACCGGGGAGCTGTTTTTT.

This clonotype was recorded a few times. The chain couples TRBV2 to TRBJ1-5; a possible D gene is TRBD1 (5 bases). The germline V and J ends were trimmed by 4 bases and 5 bases, with 15 bases remaining between them. Germline V gene lookup returns CDR1 SNHLY and CDR2 FYNNEI. CDR3 length: 15 residues. The CDR3 nucleotides read TGTGCCAGCAGTGGAGGGCCAGGGTCTGATCAGCCCCAGCATTTT. This encodes CASSGGPGSDQPQHF.

V and J are TRBV7-8 and TRBJ2-2, with TRBD2 matching 12 bases. V was clipped by 2 bases and J by 6 bases; unmatched bases: 7. CDR1 is SGHVS and CDR2 is FQNEAQ in the germline V gene. CDR3 length: 17 residues. The CDR3 region has the DNA TGTGCCAGCAGCTTAAGGCCTAGCGGGAGGGCCTCCGGGGAGCTGTTTTTT. As protein: CASSLRPSGRASGELFF.

J is TRBJ2-5 and V is TRBV20-1; TRBD2 aligns across 11 bases. Per the germline V gene, CDR1 is DFQATT and CDR2 is SNEGSKA (reference sequence). Germline trimming cut 5 bases from V and 5 bases from J; bases unmatched to any gene: 7. The CDR3 is made up of 14 amino acids. The CDR3 sequence is CSAGIAGGPETQYF. The CDR3 nucleotides are TGCAGTGCTGGAATAGCGGGGGGGCCCGAGACCCAGTACTTC.

V usage is TRBV12-3 or TRBV12-4 and J usage is TRBJ2-7, with 8 bases matching TRBD1. The CDR3 loop spans 13 amino acids. J was trimmed by 0 bases and V by 6 bases; bases with no gene match: 1. The CDR3: CASRGQVSYEQYF. In nucleotides, the CDR3 is TGTGCCAGCAGGGGACAGGTCTCCTACGAGCAGTACTTC.

The V call is TRBV18, the J call TRBJ2-5; D not resolved. Trimming took off 3 bases at V and 1 base at J, with 15 bases between the two ends. Germline V gene lookup returns CDR1 KGHSH and CDR2 LQKENI. The CDR3 is made up of 16 amino acids. The CDR3 here is CASSPRSPRSQETQYF. The CDR3 region has the DNA TGTGCCAGCTCACCCAGGAGCCCCCGGAGCCAAGAGACCCAGTACTTC.

Note on this clonotype: At one boundary the junction diverges from the germline segment, which might be a read error. CDR3 nucleotides: TGTGCCAGCAGCTTGGCTAGTATCAGCTCCTACAATGAGCAGTCCTTC. This encodes CASSLASISSYNEQSF. The V call is TRBV5-5, the J call TRBJ2-1, with D hard to call. CDR3 length: 16 residues. Germline V CDR1 and CDR2: SGHKS, YYEKEE (reference sequence). The full variable domain, rest sourced from reference TRBV5-5 and TRBJ2-1, is DAGVTQSPTHLIKTRGQQVTLRCSPISGHKSVSWYQQVLGQGPQFIFQYYEKEERGRGNFPDRFSARQFPNYSSELNVNALLLGDSALYLCASSLASISSYNEQSFGPGTRLTVL.

This clonotype was seen a few times. The chain uses TRBV11-1 and TRBJ2-1; D gene uncertain. V dropped 5 bases and J dropped 0 bases, with 14 bases sitting between them. Looked up from germline, CDR1 is SGHAT and CDR2 is FQDESV (reference sequence). The CDR3 is 16 amino acids. The CDR3 nucleotides read TGTGCCAGCAGCCATCTAGGCGGCCACTCCTACAATGAGCAGTTCTTC. Its protein product is CASSHLGGHSYNEQFF.